Following are 10 T cell receptor beta chains from one sample sequenced in a study of OX40 agonist ivuxolimab in advanced cancers. The method was immunoSEQ multiplex PCR; TCRdb's version includes in-frame clones alone and lacks a portion of them. The repertoire holds roughly 110,000 clones, with 90% as singletons. Sequencing used CD4+ or CD8+ T cells sorted from blood, obtained in a trial of the OX40 agonist ivuxolimab. The receptors shown here come from an adult with an advanced solid tumor such as melanoma, head and neck, liver or kidney cancer.

The chain employs TRBV6-4 and TRBJ2-5; possibly TRBD1 for D (5 bases). CDR1 is MRHNA and CDR2 is SNTAGT in the germline V gene. CDR3 length equals 15 residues. V dropped 2 bases and J dropped 1 base, with 11 bases sitting between them. The CDR3 is CASSDLAGPQETQYF. CDR3 in DNA: TGTGCCAGCAGTGACCTGGCAGGGCCCCAAGAGACCCAGTACTTC.

This sequence joins TRBV5-1 and TRBJ2-5, with D perhaps matching TRBD2 (6 bases). Trimming took 0 bases from V and 4 from J, leaving 13 bases between them. There are 15 residues in the CDR3. Germline-derived CDR1 and CDR2 are SGHRS and YFSETQ. The CDR3 DNA reads as TGCGCCAGCAGCTTGGTTGCGGGGCGAGGAGAGACCCAGTACTTC. The encoded protein is CASSLVAGRGETQYF. Full variable domain (remainder filled in from reference TRBV5-1 and TRBJ2-5): KAGVTQTPRYLIKTRGQQVTLSCSPISGHRSVSWYQQTPGQGLQFLFEYFSETQRNKGNFPGRFSGRQFSNSRSEMNVSTLELGDSALYLCASSLVAGRGETQYFGPGTRLLVL.

The count of this clone is one. The gene calls are TRBV25-1 and TRBJ2-7; TRBD1 matches at 9 bases. This CDR3 spans 15 amino acids. With 3 bases clipped from V and 2 bases from J, the junction kept 5 bases outside the gene matches. Germline assignment: CDR1 MGHDK and CDR2 SYGVNS. For the CDR3, the DNA is TGTGCCAGCAGTGAGACAGGGGGGACTACCTACGAGCAGTACTTC. Translated: CASSETGGTTYEQYF.

The genes are TRBV28 and TRBJ2-1, with 9 positions matching TRBD2. Germline V gene lookup returns CDR1 MDHEN and CDR2 SYDVKM. With V trimmed by 3 bases and J by 6 bases, 12 bases remained unmatched. This CDR3 region has 17 residues. CDR3 bases: TGTGCCAGCAGTTTGTCTAGCGGGGAGTCCCGGTCCAATGAGCAGTTCTTC. It encodes CASSLSSGESRSNEQFF.

On this clone itself: The same CDR3 can be traced to other DNA sequences in this sample. The chain combines TRBV5-1 with TRBJ2-2; TRBD1 might be the D (5 bases). The CDR3 loop spans 13 amino acids. CDR1 is SGHRS and CDR2 is YFSETQ in the germline V gene. Trimming cost V 0 bases and J 6 bases, with 6 bases left between them. The CDR3 protein is CASSLVGAGELFF. The CDR3 DNA reads TGCGCCAGCAGCTTGGTAGGGGCCGGGGAGCTGTTTTTT.

This clone was detected once. V and J are TRBV19 and TRBJ1-4, with D unresolved. Deletions cut 3 bases from V and 6 bases from J, with 8 bases between. The germline gives CDR1 LNHDA, CDR2 SQIVND (reference sequence). This CDR3 is built from 13 residues. CDR3 coding DNA: TGTGCCAGTAGTATGGGGTTGGATGAAAAACTGTTTTTT. This encodes CASSMGLDEKLFF.

The J gene is TRBJ2-5, the V gene TRBV7-7, with TRBD1 as a possible D gene (5 bases). The CDR3 runs to 15 residues. V was clipped by 5 bases and J by 5 bases, with 18 bases between them. Germline loops: CDR1 SSHAT, CDR2 FNYEAQ (reference sequence). The CDR3 DNA reads TGTGCCAGCAGCCCAGCCGCCAGGGCGATGGAGACCCAGTACTTC. This translates into CASSPAARAMETQYF.

This clone was seen a handful of times. The rearrangement joins TRBV28 to TRBJ1-1, with D unclear. The CDR3 runs to 11 residues. Germline V gene lookup returns CDR1 MDHEN and CDR2 SYDVKM. Trimming cost V 6 bases and J 0 bases, with 2 bases left between them. This CDR3 is CASRLNTEAFF. The CDR3 DNA reads as TGTGCCAGCAGGTTGAACACTGAAGCTTTCTTT.

J is TRBJ2-6 and V is TRBV21-1; TRBD1 is the table's D call, not checked against the DNA. TRBV21-1 is a pseudogene segment. The CDR3 extends over 18 amino acids. The CDR3 loop reads CASSAPTGVPSGANVLTF. In DNA, the CDR3 is TGTGCCAGCAGCGCCCCGACAGGAGTCCCCTCTGGGGCCAACGTCCTGACTTTC.

The chain uses TRBV9 and TRBJ2-2; TRBD2 agrees at 11 bases. Looked up from germline, CDR1 is SGDLS and CDR2 is YYNGEE. The ends lost 0 bases at V and 3 bases at J; junction bases unmatched: 4. The CDR3 is made up of 17 amino acids. The CDR3 bases are TGTGCCAGCAGCGTAGGTTCTAGCGGGGGGTACACCGGGGAGCTGTTTTTT. Amino acid sequence: CASSVGSSGGYTGELFF.